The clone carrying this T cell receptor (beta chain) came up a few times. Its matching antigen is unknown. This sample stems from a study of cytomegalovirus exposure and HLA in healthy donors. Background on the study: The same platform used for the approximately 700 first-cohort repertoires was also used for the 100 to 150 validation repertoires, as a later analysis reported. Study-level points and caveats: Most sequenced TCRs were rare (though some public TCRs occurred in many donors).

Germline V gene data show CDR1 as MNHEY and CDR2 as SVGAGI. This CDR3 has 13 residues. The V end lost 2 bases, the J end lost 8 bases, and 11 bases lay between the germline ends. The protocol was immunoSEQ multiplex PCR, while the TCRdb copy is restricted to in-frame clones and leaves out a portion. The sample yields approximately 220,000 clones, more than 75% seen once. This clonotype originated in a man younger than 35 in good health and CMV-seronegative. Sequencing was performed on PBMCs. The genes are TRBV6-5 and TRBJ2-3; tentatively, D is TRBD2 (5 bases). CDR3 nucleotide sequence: TGTGCCAGCAGTTACGGTCGGGGTGGTACGCAGTATTTT. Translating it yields CASSYGRGGTQYF.